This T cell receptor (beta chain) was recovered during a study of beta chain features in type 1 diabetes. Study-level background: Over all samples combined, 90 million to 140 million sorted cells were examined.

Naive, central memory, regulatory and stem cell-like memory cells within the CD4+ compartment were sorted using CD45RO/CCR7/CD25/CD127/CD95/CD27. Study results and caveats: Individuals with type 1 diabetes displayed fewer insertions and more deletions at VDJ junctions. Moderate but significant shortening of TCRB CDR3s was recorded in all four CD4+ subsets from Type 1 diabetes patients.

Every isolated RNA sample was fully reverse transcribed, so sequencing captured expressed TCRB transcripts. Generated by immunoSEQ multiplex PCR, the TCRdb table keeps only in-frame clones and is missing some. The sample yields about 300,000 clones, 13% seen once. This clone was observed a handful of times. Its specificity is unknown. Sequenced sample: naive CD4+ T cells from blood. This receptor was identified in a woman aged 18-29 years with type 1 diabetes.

The CDR3 bases are TGCAGCGTTTCCCTGCAAGAGACCCAGTACTTC. Its protein product is CSVSLQETQYF. The chain carries TRBV29-1 and TRBJ2-5, with D uncertain. This CDR3 region has 11 residues. V was clipped by 5 bases and J by 2 bases, with 6 bases between them. Per germline, CDR1 SQVTM and CDR2 ANQGSEA.